What follows describes a single TCR beta chain. No antigen is known for it. No qualities accompany the bases; no much larger clone lies one base away. The cohort consisted of 666 healthy bone marrow donors. At the time of sampling, every cohort member was nominally healthy, though immune exposures that went unrecorded were likely present. The donor was CMV seropositive and belonged to the group of 250 to 300 seropositive cohort members. Each donor provided a peripheral blood sample, and peripheral blood mononuclear cells were used for TCR beta sequencing. The Qiagen DNeasy Blood Extraction Kit was used to extract genomic DNA from the blood cell samples. The library relied on the immunoSEQ multiplex PCR assay. For the multiplex PCR, a mixture combining 60 forward primers for TCR Vbeta segments and 13 reverse primers for TCR Jbeta segments was used. The CDR3 region of rearranged TCR beta genes was amplified from genomic DNA by a multiplex PCR assay. Amplified TCR beta libraries were sequenced as 87-base-pair reads on the Illumina HiSeq System. The study's own analysis went as follows. Across the 700 or so repertoires, a later analysis counted roughly 84 million unique TCR beta chains, 8.5 million to 12 million of which were shared by at least two donors. A nearest-neighbor algorithm error-corrected the raw reads and collapsed the reads into unique sequences, merging closely related sequences to remove PCR and sequencing errors. To assign V, D and J gene segments, CDR3 sequences were aligned to IMGT reference sequences. For a sequence to be retained, at least a six-nucleotide match to both a V gene segment and a J gene segment was required. Rearrangements were classified as productive when the CDR3 lacked stop codons and remained in frame with V and J, and all other rearrangements were classified as non-productive. Following IMGT convention, CDR3 was defined as the stretch from the second conserved V-encoded cysteine up to the conserved J-encoded phenylalanine. In an earlier analysis of more than 550 of the donors, sequences lacking an unambiguous match to a single V gene segment were excluded. In an earlier analysis of several hundred of the donors, V segments were called functional above 56.7% productive rearrangements and were called segregating when the between-donor standard deviation exceeded 5%. A statistical classification framework was built for diagnosing cytomegalovirus status from the catalog of TCR beta chain sequences. In a later analysis, V and J genes were assigned by comparing TCR nucleotide sequences against IMGT/GENE-DB human TR gene sequences. Using the TCRdist pipeline, a later analysis assigned CDR3 sequences along with most-parsimonious VDJ recombination scenarios. A later analysis defined each TCR beta chain by its CDR3 amino acid sequence plus V-gene family, and excluded reads lacking a unique V-gene family. In a later analysis, 450 to 600 highly shared, low-generation-probability nucleotide sequences were removed to address suspected cross-contamination and a sequencing artifact. A later analysis calculated a clonal expansion index for each public chain from normalized within-repertoire ranks of inferred template counts. A later analysis computed generation probabilities with a VDJ recombination model fitted to out-of-frame rearrangements, and checked the results against IGoR. In a later analysis, TCR-TCR, TCR-HLA and TCR-CMV co-occurrence was scored with hypergeometric tests, and a repertoire-size bias correction was applied to TCR pairs. False discovery rates were estimated in a later analysis by permuting HLA or CMV assignments 20 times. In a later analysis, co-occurring TCRs were grouped using DBSCAN, with TCRdist sequence similarity added in when clustering inside HLA-allele-positive subsets. Co-occurrence clustering excluded repertoires with fewer than 30,000 or more than 120,000 public chains, plus five with anomalous nucleotide sharing. The immuneACCESS repertoire file appears here via TCRdb, limited to in-frame rearrangements. These files lack a portion of the clones; in checked studies, under half of the deficit traces to unresolved V genes, and the cause of the others is not known. The V and J calls and clone size were taken over from that table, and D and trimming were inferred from the DNA. The sample contains 190,000 or so clones, less than 85% of them found a single time. 1.5% of the sample is held by the ten biggest clonotypes.

This sample is part of a study of cytomegalovirus exposure and HLA in healthy donors (dated by TCRdb to about 2017). Context from the whole study: According to an earlier analysis of several hundred of the donors, 150 million to 200 million T cells yielded approximately 120 million unique TCR beta sequences and about 280 Gb of sequence data. About 280 gigabases of sequencing data and 70 million to 85 million unique TCR sequences were included in an early release covering over 600 HLA-typed donors. Of the 398 genotyped donors, 65% to 90% were placed in the genetic ancestry cluster associated with self-reported Caucasian donors. The study aimed to test whether signatures of past pathogen exposure could be identified by cataloging public T cell receptors. The T cell repertoires of 700 or so subjects were profiled by immunosequencing and related to cytomegalovirus serostatus. In addition to the first cohort of roughly 700 subjects, a separate validation cohort of around 110 different subjects was used. The study combined high-throughput TCR immunosequencing, statistical association of individual TCRs with disease status, and machine learning to predict cytomegalovirus infection status. A later analysis re-analyzed previously published TCR beta repertoires from about 600 donors and added high-resolution HLA genotyping to study TCR occurrence patterns. Rather than using new phenotypic data, the later analysis identified candidate immune exposures from TCR beta sequences and from how often those sequences occurred across donors. In an earlier analysis of a few hundred of the donors, high-throughput TCR beta sequencing was used to judge whether each TCR beta V gene segment behaved as functional or pseudogenic. Donor age, sex, ethnicity and CMV serostatus were compiled alongside the repertoire data. In a later genetic analysis, genome-wide SNP genotypes for about 60% of the 666 donors were used, and that subset was treated as a discovery cohort. Every discovery cohort repertoire had been produced on one sequencing platform. HLA typing covered class I and class II loci at four-digit resolution. The number of typed donors differed by locus: about 629-640 for A, B, C, DRB1 and DQB1; approximately 520 for DQA1; some 610 for DPA1; and 450 to 480 for DPB1. A few DR-DQ haplotypes were handled as single units for association and clustering because linkage in the cohort was strong. On average, roughly 240,000 unique TCR beta nucleotide sequences were sequenced per donor among a few hundred genotyped donors of the cohort, with roughly 18% of those sequences being non-productive. The paper as a whole reports these results and caveats: Over 15 rarely observed V segments, including chromosome 9 orphons, were excluded from the earlier analysis of about 600 of the donors because counts were too low. Roughly uniform sequencing depth across donors was assumed in presence/absence analyses, although this assumption may not hold. A later analysis found that most CMV-associated TCR beta chains appeared HLA-restricted, with HLA associations seemingly driven largely by CMV exposure. The study listed 164 TCR beta chains as associated with cytomegalovirus. In a later analysis, TCR association rates were found to vary across HLA loci, with the most associated TCRs seen for DRB1 alleles and the fewest for HLA-C alleles. Assigning TCR associations to individual alleles was difficult when HLA alleles, especially DR and DQ, strongly co-occurred. In a later genetic analysis, a missense DCLRE1C variant was associated with V-gene and J-gene trimming of TCR beta chains, and the association was replicated in an independent cohort. While some public TCRs were present in many individuals, most TCR sequences turned up only very rarely across donors. In a later analysis, over 15,000 TCR beta sequences were associated with specific HLA alleles at a false discovery rate of 0.05. In an earlier analysis of several hundred of the donors, most TCR beta V segments were observed in productive rearrangements about 90% or about 30% of the time, broadly matching IMGT annotations. It was suggested by the authors that the approach could potentially be generalized to other disease states and immunological phenotypes. Some IMGT-functional V segments, including TRBV6-2 and TRBV6-3, could not be distinguished by the 87-base-pair reads and were therefore excluded. A further reported finding was that TCR beta sequences accurately predicted the HLA-A and HLA-B alleles for most subjects in the first cohort. In vitro tests confirmed that a few of the cytomegalovirus-associated TCR beta chains recognize cytomegalovirus antigens. A later analysis found that HLA-associated TCR beta chains were more clonally expanded and had lower generation probabilities than equally common non-associated chains. In a later genetic analysis, fewer N-insertions in productive TCRs were reported among donors in an Asian-associated ancestry cluster than the approximately 630-donor mean. In this cohort, only TCR beta chains were sequenced, and detectable features were limited by the absence of alpha or paired-chain data. Linkage disequilibrium might explain the correlated functional status among segregating V segments, but an unknown experimental factor could not be ruled out. Immune exposure information for the cohort was limited to CMV serostatus. The classifier was reported to diagnose cytomegalovirus status with high specificity and sensitivity in both the original cohort and the validation cohort. A cluster of highly shared sequence variants was judged likely to represent a technical artifact of the sequencing pipeline. A later analysis reported that several top co-occurrence clusters appeared linked to parvovirus B19, influenza, CMV and Epstein-Barr virus. HLA typing was unavailable for some donors at each locus, so association tests used only the typed subset.

The CDR3 covers 13 residues, taking in both the cysteine and the phenylalanine. The CDR3 DNA has 39 bases and is translated from base 1. Via the germline V gene, CDR1 is SGHAT and CDR2 FQNNGV. V sheds 5 bases and J sheds 8 bases, leaving 13 bases between their ends. The chain links TRBV11-2 with TRBJ2-1; TRBD1 is perhaps the D gene, given 6 matching bases. Input material: PBMCs. The sequence came from a girl between 10 and 17 years old in good health and CMV-seropositive. The CDR3 reads CASSLRQVDEQFF. In nucleotides, the sequence is TGTGCCAGCAGCCTTAGACAGGTGGATGAGCAGTTCTTC. The full variable domain, with segments outside the CDR3 supplied by the reference TRBV11-2 and TRBJ2-1 proteins, appears as EAGVAQSPRYKIIEKRQSVAFWCNPISGHATLYWYQQILGQGPKLLIQFQNNGVVDDSQLPKDRFSAERLKGVDSTLKIQPAKLEDSAVYLCASSLRQVDEQFFGPGTRLTVL.